These 4 T cell receptor beta chains originate from one sample sequenced in a study of regulatory dendritic cells for organ transplantation. These TCRs' antigens remain unknown. This table comes from immunoSEQ multiplex PCR, and its TCRdb copy is limited to in-frame clones, with some not included. The table records under 15,000 clones, 74% of them present only once. Sorted subsets were CFSE-labeled and cultured around five days with allogeneic dendritic cells. Specimen: naive CD4+ T cells from blood cultured with regulatory dendritic cells. Noted subset: CD45RA+ naive T cells. The receptor set was obtained from a human donor in good health.

The rearrangement joins TRBV7-2 to TRBJ1-5; tentative D call: TRBD1 (6 bases). V shed 5 bases and J shed 3 bases, with 11 bases lying between them. Germline CDR1 SGHTA, CDR2 FQGNSA. The CDR3 has 14 residues. In DNA form, the CDR3 reads TGTGCCAGCAGCCCGGGGGGCCCCAATCAGCCCCAGCATTTT. It translates to CASSPGGPNQPQHF.

This chain links TRBV19 with TRBJ2-5; 9 bases align to TRBD2. From germline, CDR1 is LNHDA and CDR2 SQIVND (reference sequence). V shed 6 bases and J 7 bases; nucleotides not matched to a gene: 15. This CDR3 is built from 16 residues. The CDR3, as DNA: TGTGCCAGTAGCCCACACAAAAAGCTAGCGGGGTTGACCCAGTACTTC. It yields the protein CASSPHKKLAGLTQYF.

This clone has just a few counts. The rearrangement links TRBV5-4 to TRBJ2-3, with TRBD2 identical over 8 bases. Germline CDR1 and CDR2: SGHNT and YYREEE (reference sequence). This CDR3 is 16 amino acids long. The V gene end was trimmed by 4 bases and the J gene end by 4 bases; junction bases not matched to a gene: 11. CDR3 coding DNA: TGTGCCAGCAGCCCTACCGGGGGGGCCGAAGCAGATACGCAGTATTTT. It yields the protein CASSPTGGAEADTQYF.

The J gene is TRBJ2-3, the V gene TRBV7-2; 8 bases match TRBD1. Germline V lookup: CDR1 SGHTA, CDR2 FQGNSA. The CDR3 length is 15 residues. V shed 3 bases, J shed 2 bases, and the junction held 4 bases outside the gene matches. Here the CDR3 DNA reads TGTGCCAGCAGCTTCTGGACAGGGAACACAGATACGCAGTATTTT. Its protein is CASSFWTGNTDTQYF.